This T cell receptor (beta chain) was obtained from a study of blood T cell repertoires in COVID-19. The wider study: Samples came from the United States, Italy and Spain, spanning acute and convalescent COVID-19. T cells, B-cell-depleted T cells, or PBMCs provided the cDNA or gDNA that served as material.

In the original workflow: Quantification of nucleated cells was approximated via reference gene primer amplification. Sequenced by immunoSEQ multiplex PCR; TCRdb stores in-frame clones only, minus some. From that table come the V and J calls and clone size; the DNA was used to work out D and trimming. The sample contains some 180,000 clones, over 75% of which appear only once. The ends were cut back, 4 bases at V and 0 bases at J, with 14 bases in the middle. The CDR3 is made up of 17 amino acids. The germline gives CDR1 SGHNT, CDR2 YYREEE (reference sequence). The specimen was peripheral blood. The chain joins TRBV5-4 to TRBJ1-6; possible D gene TRBD1, 5 bases. The receptor's source is a woman of 80 years or more with active or convalescent COVID-19. The CDR3 is CASSPSTAHSYNSPLHF. Here the CDR3 DNA reads TGTGCCAGCAGCCCCTCGACAGCGCACTCCTATAATTCACCCCTCCACTTT.